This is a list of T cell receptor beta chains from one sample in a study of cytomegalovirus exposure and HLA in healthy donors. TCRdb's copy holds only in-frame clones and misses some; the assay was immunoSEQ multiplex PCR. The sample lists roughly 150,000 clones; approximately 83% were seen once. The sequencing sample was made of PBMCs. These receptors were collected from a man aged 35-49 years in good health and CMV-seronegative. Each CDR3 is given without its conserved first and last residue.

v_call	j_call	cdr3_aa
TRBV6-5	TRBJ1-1	ASSFRGGATEAF
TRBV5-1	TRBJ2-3	ASSLGSSGSTDTQY
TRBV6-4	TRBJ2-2	ASRTGEGELF
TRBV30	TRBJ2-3	AWSRQVSTDTQY
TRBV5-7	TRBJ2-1	ASSLTGSNEQF
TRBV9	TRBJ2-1	ASSVGLGSYNEQF
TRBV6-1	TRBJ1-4	ASSEGARTGGNEKLF
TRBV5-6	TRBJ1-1	ASSLMGGTEAF
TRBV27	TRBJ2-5	ASSWSGKVQETQY
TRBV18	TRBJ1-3	ASSPGGSGNTIY
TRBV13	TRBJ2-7	ASSRREAYEQY
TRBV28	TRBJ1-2	ASSTPGQGGYT
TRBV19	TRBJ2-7	ASSSMGQIYEQY
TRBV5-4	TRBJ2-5	ASSLVNGGQETQY
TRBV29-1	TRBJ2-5	SVGEGELVQETQY
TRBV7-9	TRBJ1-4	ASSLALRDLLF
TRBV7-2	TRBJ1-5	ASSPQGGDQPQH
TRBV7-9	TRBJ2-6	ASSSPTPRAGANVLT
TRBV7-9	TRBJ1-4	ASTAAGGGEKLF
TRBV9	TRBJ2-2	ASSRSGTVDTGELF
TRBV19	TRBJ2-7	ASSRLQGRGSHEQY
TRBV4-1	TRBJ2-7	ASSQDPPGVAQDTYEQY
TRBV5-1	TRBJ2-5	ASSLPRLAGGQETQY
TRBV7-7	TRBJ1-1	ASWGVGGGGNTEAF
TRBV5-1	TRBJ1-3	ASSPDSTGNTIY
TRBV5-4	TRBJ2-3	ASSLGGPVGTDTQY
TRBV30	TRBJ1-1	AWSMSGEAF
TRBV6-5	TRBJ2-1	ASSSGQGWNEQF
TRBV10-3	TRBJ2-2	AISDYMGEGINLSGELF
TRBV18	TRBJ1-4	ASSPSYTPTNEKLF
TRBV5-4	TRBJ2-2	ASSNTGTGLTGELF
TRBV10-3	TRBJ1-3	AISEGGAGDSGNTIY
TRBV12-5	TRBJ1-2	ASGLAIGGAIGYT
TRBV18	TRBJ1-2	ASSPLTDSNYGYT
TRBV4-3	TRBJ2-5	ASSQDSQETQY
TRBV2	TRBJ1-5	ASSEVQGPTNQPQH
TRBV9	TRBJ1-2	ASSVGAGDGGYT
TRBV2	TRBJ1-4	ASSPIQVPNEKLF
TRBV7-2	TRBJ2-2	ASSLAWLAGDTGELF
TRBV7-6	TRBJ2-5	ASSLVAGQYQETQY
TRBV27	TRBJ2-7	ASSPGQGAGEQY
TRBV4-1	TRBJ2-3	ASSQDRASGTDTQY
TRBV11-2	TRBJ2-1	ASSIGQSSYNEQF
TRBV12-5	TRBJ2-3	ASGLDLTRVLGGTQY
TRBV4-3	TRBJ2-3	ASSQRTPKGLGLDTQY
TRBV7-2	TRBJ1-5	ASSPRDIFNQPQH
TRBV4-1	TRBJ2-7	ASSPQGSTYEQY
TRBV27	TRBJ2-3	ASSFRRETDTQY
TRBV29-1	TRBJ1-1	SVAGGNTEAF
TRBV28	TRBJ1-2	ASSIPTGTGRRYGYT
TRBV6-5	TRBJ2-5	ASSYGGGAGETQY